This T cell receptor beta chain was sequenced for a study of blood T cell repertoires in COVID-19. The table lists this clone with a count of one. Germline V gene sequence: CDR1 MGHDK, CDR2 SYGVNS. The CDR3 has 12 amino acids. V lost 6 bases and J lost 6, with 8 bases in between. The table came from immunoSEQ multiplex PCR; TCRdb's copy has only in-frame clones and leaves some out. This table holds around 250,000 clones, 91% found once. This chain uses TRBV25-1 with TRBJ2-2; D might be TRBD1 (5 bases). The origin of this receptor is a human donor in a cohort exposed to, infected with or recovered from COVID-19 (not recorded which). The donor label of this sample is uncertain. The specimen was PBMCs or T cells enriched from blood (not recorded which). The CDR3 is CASRGDPGELFF. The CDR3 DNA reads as TGTGCCAGCAGAGGGGATCCCGGGGAGCTGTTTTTT.